This T cell receptor (beta chain) was sequenced in a study of blood T cell repertoires in COVID-19. As for the study in general: Samples taken during acute and convalescent COVID-19 were collected in the United States, Italy and Spain. In each case, the material was cDNA or gDNA derived from T cells, B-cell-depleted T cells, or PBMCs.

Data came from immunoSEQ multiplex PCR; TCRdb stores just in-frame clones and leaves some out. Among roughly 76,000 clones, roughly 90% were seen once, and the ten largest hold 4.8%. This CDR3 is built from 14 residues. Deletions cut 4 bases from V and 11 bases from J, with 18 bases between. Germline CDR1 and CDR2: PRHDT and FYEKMQ (reference sequence). This TCR was sampled from a woman aged 60-75 years with active COVID-19. Sequencing was done on a sample of peripheral blood. V gene TRBV13 combines with J gene TRBJ1-3; weak D call: TRBD1 (5 bases). The CDR3 spells CASSSPGSSGAIYF. The DNA of the CDR3 is TGTGCCAGCAGCTCCCCCGGTTCCTCGGGGGCCATATATTTT.